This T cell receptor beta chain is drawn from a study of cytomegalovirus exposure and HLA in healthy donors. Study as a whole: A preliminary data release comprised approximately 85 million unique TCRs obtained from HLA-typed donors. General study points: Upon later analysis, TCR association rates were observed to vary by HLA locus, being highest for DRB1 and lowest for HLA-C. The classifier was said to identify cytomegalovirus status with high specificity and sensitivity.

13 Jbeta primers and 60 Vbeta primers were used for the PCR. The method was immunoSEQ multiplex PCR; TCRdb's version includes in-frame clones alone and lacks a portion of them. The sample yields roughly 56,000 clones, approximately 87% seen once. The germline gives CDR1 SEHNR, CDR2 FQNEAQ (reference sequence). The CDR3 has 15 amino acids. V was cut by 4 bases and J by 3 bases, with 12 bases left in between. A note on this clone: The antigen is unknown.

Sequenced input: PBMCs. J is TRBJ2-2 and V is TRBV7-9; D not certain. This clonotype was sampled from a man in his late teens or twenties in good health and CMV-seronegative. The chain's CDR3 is CASSSHEEHTGELFF. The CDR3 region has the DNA TGTGCCAGCAGCTCTCACGAAGAGCACACCGGGGAGCTGTTTTTT.